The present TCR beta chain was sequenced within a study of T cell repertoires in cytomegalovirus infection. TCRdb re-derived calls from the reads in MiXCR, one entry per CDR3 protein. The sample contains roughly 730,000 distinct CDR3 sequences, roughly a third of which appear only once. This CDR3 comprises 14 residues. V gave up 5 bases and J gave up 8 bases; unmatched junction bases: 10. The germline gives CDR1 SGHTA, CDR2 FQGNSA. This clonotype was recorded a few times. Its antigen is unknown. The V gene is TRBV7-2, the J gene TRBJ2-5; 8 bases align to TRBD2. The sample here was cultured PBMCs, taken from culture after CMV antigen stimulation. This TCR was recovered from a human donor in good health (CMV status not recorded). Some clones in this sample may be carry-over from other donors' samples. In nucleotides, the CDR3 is TGTGCCAGCAGCGCACGGGGGGGCCAATCAACCCAGTACTTC. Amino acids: CASSARGGQSTQYF. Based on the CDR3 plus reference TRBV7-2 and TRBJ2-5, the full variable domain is GAGVSQSPSNKVTEKGKDVELRCDPISGHTALYWYRQSLGQGLEFLIYFQGNSAPDKSGLPSDRFSAERTGGSVSTLTIQRTQQEDSAVYLCASSARGGQSTQYFGPGTRLLVL.